The rows below give T cell receptor beta chains drawn from one sample of a study of shared clonotypes between healthy human individuals. Measured with immunoSEQ multiplex PCR; TCRdb has only the in-frame clones, and not every one. The top ten hold around 0.4% of the sample, which has approximately 2.1 million clones, more than 80% seen once. The sample comprised naive CD4+ T cells from PBMCs. The origin of the receptors is a man younger than 35 in good health. Some clones in this sample may be carry-over from other donors' samples. The CDR3 runs from the conserved cysteine through the conserved F or W. Each record gives: CDR3 protein, CDR3 DNA, D gene, V gene, clone size, J gene. D genes are given only for firm matches. Rows give clone size only sometimes, using once, few, many, or a class for an expanded clone.

CDR3 protein: CASSLALQGSQYF; CDR3 DNA: TGTGCCAGCAGCTTAGCCCTACAGGGTAGCCAGTACTTC; D gene: -; V gene: TRBV7-2; clone size: -; J gene: TRBJ2-5
CDR3 protein: CASSFWGAGSRNEQFF; CDR3 DNA: TGTGCCAGCAGTTTCTGGGGAGCCGGGAGTCGAAATGAGCAGTTCTTC; D gene: -; V gene: TRBV28; clone size: -; J gene: TRBJ2-1
CDR3 protein: CASSARSQEGDTQYF; CDR3 DNA: TGTGCCAGCAGCGCCCGGTCGCAAGAGGGGGATACGCAGTATTTT; D gene: -; V gene: TRBV5-6; clone size: -; J gene: TRBJ2-3
CDR3 protein: CASSFDPRTVNQPQHF; CDR3 DNA: TGTGCCAGCAGCTTTGACCCCCGGACAGTCAATCAGCCCCAGCATTTT; D gene: -; V gene: TRBV7-8; clone size: -; J gene: TRBJ1-5
CDR3 protein: CASSVGWGTPPGGETQYF; CDR3 DNA: TGTGCCAGCAGTGTGGGATGGGGGACCCCCCCTGGGGGGGAGACCCAGTACTTC; D gene: -; V gene: TRBV6-1; clone size: -; J gene: TRBJ2-5
CDR3 protein: CARSGLTSGTPNEQFF; CDR3 DNA: TGTGCCAGAAGCGGATTGACTAGCGGGACGCCCAATGAGCAGTTCTTC; D gene: TRBD2; V gene: TRBV5-3; clone size: -; J gene: TRBJ2-1
CDR3 protein: CASSGQDSREYF; CDR3 DNA: TGTGCCAGCAGTGGCCAGGACAGCCGGGAGTACTTC; D gene: -; V gene: TRBV2; clone size: few; J gene: TRBJ2-7
CDR3 protein: CSVAGITYNEQFF; CDR3 DNA: TGCAGCGTTGCCGGGATAACCTACAATGAGCAGTTCTTC; D gene: -; V gene: TRBV29-1; clone size: -; J gene: TRBJ2-1
CDR3 protein: CASSPAGTAYSNQPQHF; CDR3 DNA: TGTGCCAGCTCACCCGCTGGGACAGCTTATAGCAATCAGCCCCAGCATTTT; D gene: TRBD1; V gene: TRBV18; clone size: -; J gene: TRBJ1-5
CDR3 protein: CASSLWDRPYQPQHF; CDR3 DNA: TGTGCCAGCAGCTTATGGGACAGACCTTATCAGCCCCAGCATTTT; D gene: TRBD1; V gene: TRBV5-6; clone size: -; J gene: TRBJ1-5
CDR3 protein: CASSKLGQGNSPLHF; CDR3 DNA: TGCGCCAGCAGCAAGCTGGGACAGGGGAATTCACCCCTCCACTTT; D gene: TRBD1; V gene: TRBV5-1; clone size: -; J gene: TRBJ1-6
CDR3 protein: CASSFPSGADTQYF; CDR3 DNA: TGTGCCAGCAGCTTCCCCTCCGGCGCAGATACGCAGTATTTT; D gene: -; V gene: TRBV11-2; clone size: -; J gene: TRBJ2-3
CDR3 protein: CASSLGGLFSGNTIYF; CDR3 DNA: TGTGCCAGCAGCTTAGGCGGCTTGTTCTCTGGAAACACCATATATTTT; D gene: -; V gene: TRBV7-8; clone size: -; J gene: TRBJ1-3
CDR3 protein: CAPLQARPTNEKLFF; CDR3 DNA: TGTGCCCCCCTTCAGGCCCGCCCAACTAATGAAAAACTGTTTTTT; D gene: -; V gene: TRBV27; clone size: -; J gene: TRBJ1-4
CDR3 protein: CASSRVGYEQYF; CDR3 DNA: TGTGCCAGTAGCCGCGTGGGGTACGAGCAGTACTTC; D gene: -; V gene: TRBV19; clone size: -; J gene: TRBJ2-7
CDR3 protein: CASSLAGTGTQYF; CDR3 DNA: TGTGCCAGCAGCTTAGCGGGTACAGGCACGCAGTATTTT; D gene: -; V gene: TRBV11-2; clone size: once; J gene: TRBJ2-3
CDR3 protein: CSGRDGNQPQHF; CDR3 DNA: TGCAGCGGAAGGGACGGCAATCAGCCCCAGCATTTT; D gene: -; V gene: TRBV29-1; clone size: once; J gene: TRBJ1-5
CDR3 protein: CASSLGQITEAFF; CDR3 DNA: TGTGCCAGCAGCCTGGGCCAAATCACTGAAGCTTTCTTT; D gene: -; V gene: TRBV5-4; clone size: -; J gene: TRBJ1-1
CDR3 protein: CASSRQNQPQHF; CDR3 DNA: TGTGCCAGCAGTAGACAGAATCAGCCCCAGCATTTT; D gene: -; V gene: TRBV7-2; clone size: -; J gene: TRBJ1-5
CDR3 protein: CASSYSGVAKNIQYF; CDR3 DNA: TGTGCCAGCAGTTACTCGGGAGTAGCCAAAAACATTCAGTACTTC; D gene: -; V gene: TRBV6-5; clone size: -; J gene: TRBJ2-4
CDR3 protein: CASSDSAYNEQFF; CDR3 DNA: TGTGCCAGCAGTGACTCGGCATACAATGAGCAGTTCTTC; D gene: -; V gene: TRBV6-4; clone size: -; J gene: TRBJ2-1
CDR3 protein: CASSRTGGQLGNEQFF; CDR3 DNA: TGCGCCAGCAGCCGAACAGGGGGGCAATTGGGCAATGAGCAGTTCTTC; D gene: TRBD1; V gene: TRBV4-1; clone size: -; J gene: TRBJ2-1
CDR3 protein: CASSTGQPGNGYTF; CDR3 DNA: TGTGCCAGCAGCACGGGACAGCCGGGTAATGGCTACACCTTC; D gene: TRBD1; V gene: TRBV4-2; clone size: -; J gene: TRBJ1-2
CDR3 protein: CASSTASGTSTDTQYF; CDR3 DNA: TGCGCCAGCAGCACCGCATCCGGGACTAGCACCGATACGCAGTATTTT; D gene: TRBD2; V gene: TRBV5-1; clone size: -; J gene: TRBJ2-3
CDR3 protein: CASSLVLAGVIDEQYF; CDR3 DNA: TGTGCCAGCAGCTTGGTACTAGCGGGAGTGATCGACGAGCAGTACTTC; D gene: TRBD2; V gene: TRBV5-6; clone size: -; J gene: TRBJ2-7
CDR3 protein: CASRSLNRFNQPQHF; CDR3 DNA: TGTGCCAGCCGCAGCCTAAACAGATTCAATCAGCCCCAGCATTTT; D gene: -; V gene: TRBV28; clone size: -; J gene: TRBJ1-5
CDR3 protein: CASSSTSSSTDTQYF; CDR3 DNA: TGTGCCAGCAGTTCCACCTCCTCTAGCACAGATACGCAGTATTTT; D gene: -; V gene: TRBV25-1; clone size: -; J gene: TRBJ2-3
CDR3 protein: CASSLGDPEAFF; CDR3 DNA: TGTGCCAGCAGCCTAGGGGATCCTGAAGCTTTCTTT; D gene: -; V gene: TRBV7-9; clone size: -; J gene: TRBJ1-1
CDR3 protein: CASSVPGASDGNEQFF; CDR3 DNA: TGTGCCAGCAGCGTCCCGGGGGCTAGCGACGGTAATGAGCAGTTCTTC; D gene: -; V gene: TRBV9; clone size: -; J gene: TRBJ2-1
CDR3 protein: CASSPFVSVGDQHF; CDR3 DNA: TGCGCCAGCAGCCCCTTTGTCTCGGTTGGGGACCAGCATTTT; D gene: -; V gene: TRBV4-1; clone size: few; J gene: TRBJ1-5
CDR3 protein: CASREGSYGYTF; CDR3 DNA: TGTGCCTCCAGGGAGGGCAGCTATGGCTACACCTTC; D gene: -; V gene: TRBV30; clone size: -; J gene: TRBJ1-2
CDR3 protein: CSVVTGGQETQYF; CDR3 DNA: TGCAGCGTTGTGACGGGGGGGCAAGAGACCCAGTACTTC; D gene: TRBD2; V gene: TRBV29-1; clone size: -; J gene: TRBJ2-5
CDR3 protein: CASSGGQGSVPGGYTF; CDR3 DNA: TGTGCCAGCAGTGGTGGACAGGGTTCGGTACCGGGAGGCTACACCTTC; D gene: TRBD1; V gene: TRBV27; clone size: -; J gene: TRBJ1-2
CDR3 protein: CASRLAERQETQYF; CDR3 DNA: TGTGCCAGCCGACTAGCGGAACGCCAAGAGACCCAGTACTTC; D gene: TRBD2; V gene: TRBV2; clone size: -; J gene: TRBJ2-5
CDR3 protein: CASRLGLTVGRDRDNEQFF; CDR3 DNA: TGTGCAAGTCGCTTAGGTCTGACTGTCGGGCGGGATCGGGACAATGAGCAGTTCTTC; D gene: -; V gene: TRBV12-2; clone size: -; J gene: TRBJ2-1
CDR3 protein: CASSRAGATNEKLFF; CDR3 DNA: TGTGCCAGCAGCCGAGCCGGGGCTACTAATGAAAAACTGTTTTTT; D gene: -; V gene: TRBV7-2; clone size: -; J gene: TRBJ1-4
CDR3 protein: CASSLGPQENTEAFF; CDR3 DNA: TGTGCCAGCAGCTTAGGTCCCCAAGAGAACACTGAAGCTTTCTTT; D gene: -; V gene: TRBV7-9; clone size: -; J gene: TRBJ1-1
CDR3 protein: CASSAPGSRAETQYF; CDR3 DNA: TGTGCCAGCAGCGCCCCCGGGAGCCGAGCTGAGACCCAGTACTTC; D gene: -; V gene: TRBV11-3; clone size: -; J gene: TRBJ2-5
CDR3 protein: CATTVSGAYTEAFF; CDR3 DNA: TGTGCCACTACAGTGTCCGGGGCTTACACTGAAGCTTTCTTT; D gene: -; V gene: TRBV6-5; clone size: few; J gene: TRBJ1-1
CDR3 protein: CASSPLAAGTGEKLFF; CDR3 DNA: TGTGCCAGCTCACCCCTCGCCGCAGGAACAGGTGAAAAACTGTTTTTT; D gene: -; V gene: TRBV18; clone size: -; J gene: TRBJ1-4
CDR3 protein: CASIEGDLGYTF; CDR3 DNA: TGTGCCAGTATAGAAGGGGATCTTGGCTACACCTTC; D gene: -; V gene: TRBV6-1; clone size: -; J gene: TRBJ1-2
CDR3 protein: CASSPRGTDTQYF; CDR3 DNA: TGTGCCAGCAGCCCCAGGGGCACAGATACGCAGTATTTT; D gene: -; V gene: TRBV28; clone size: -; J gene: TRBJ2-3
CDR3 protein: CASSIRTGGGYEQYF; CDR3 DNA: TGTGCCAGTAGTATAAGGACAGGGGGGGGCTACGAGCAGTACTTC; D gene: TRBD1; V gene: TRBV19; clone size: -; J gene: TRBJ2-7
CDR3 protein: CATSPETNEKLFF; CDR3 DNA: TGTGCCACCAGCCCGGAAACTAATGAAAAACTGTTTTTT; D gene: -; V gene: TRBV15; clone size: once; J gene: TRBJ1-4
CDR3 protein: CASMGTRDGSGNTIYF; CDR3 DNA: TGTGCCAGTATGGGGACCCGTGATGGATCTGGAAACACCATATATTTT; D gene: -; V gene: TRBV19; clone size: -; J gene: TRBJ1-3
CDR3 protein: CASSLGPQGGSGNTIYF; CDR3 DNA: TGTGCCAGCAGCTTGGGCCCCCAGGGAGGTTCAGGAAACACCATATATTTT; D gene: -; V gene: TRBV13; clone size: -; J gene: TRBJ1-3
CDR3 protein: CASSLGLGLGANVLTF; CDR3 DNA: TGTGCCAGCAGCTTAGGGCTGGGTTTAGGGGCCAACGTCCTGACTTTC; D gene: -; V gene: TRBV7-6; clone size: -; J gene: TRBJ2-6
CDR3 protein: CASITGYTEAFF; CDR3 DNA: TGTGCCAGCATTACAGGTTACACTGAAGCTTTCTTT; D gene: -; V gene: TRBV6-5; clone size: -; J gene: TRBJ1-1
CDR3 protein: CASRLVLSNQPQHF; CDR3 DNA: TGTGCCAGCAGGTTGGTACTTAGCAATCAGCCCCAGCATTTT; D gene: -; V gene: TRBV2; clone size: -; J gene: TRBJ1-5
CDR3 protein: CASSRAGLYEQYF; CDR3 DNA: TGTGCCAGCAGTCGGGCAGGTCTCTACGAGCAGTACTTC; D gene: -; V gene: TRBV27; clone size: -; J gene: TRBJ2-7
CDR3 protein: CASSSRTASSYNEQFF; CDR3 DNA: TGTGCCAGCAGTTCCCGGACCGCCAGCTCCTACAATGAGCAGTTCTTC; D gene: -; V gene: TRBV28; clone size: once; J gene: TRBJ2-1
CDR3 protein: CASSSPDRANYGYTF; CDR3 DNA: TGTGCCAGCAGCTCCCCGGACAGGGCAAACTATGGCTACACCTTC; D gene: TRBD1; V gene: TRBV7-2; clone size: -; J gene: TRBJ1-2
CDR3 protein: CASSPGQGAAGANVLTF; CDR3 DNA: TGTGCCAGCAGCCCGGGACAGGGGGCTGCTGGGGCCAACGTCCTGACTTTC; D gene: TRBD1; V gene: TRBV2; clone size: -; J gene: TRBJ2-6
CDR3 protein: CASSQGTGRGGYTF; CDR3 DNA: TGTGCCAGCAGCCAAGGGACAGGGCGGGGTGGCTACACCTTC; D gene: TRBD1; V gene: TRBV4-2; clone size: -; J gene: TRBJ1-2
CDR3 protein: CASSFSGRARGEQYF; CDR3 DNA: TGTGCCAGCAGTTTTAGCGGGAGGGCCAGGGGCGAGCAGTACTTC; D gene: TRBD2; V gene: TRBV27; clone size: -; J gene: TRBJ2-7
CDR3 protein: CASSFAPGEKLFF; CDR3 DNA: TGTGCCAGCAGCTTCGCGCCTGGTGAAAAACTGTTTTTT; D gene: -; V gene: TRBV7-9; clone size: -; J gene: TRBJ1-4
CDR3 protein: CASSVGSSYEQYF; CDR3 DNA: TGTGCCAGCAGCGTAGGATCCTCGTACGAGCAGTACTTC; D gene: -; V gene: TRBV9; clone size: -; J gene: TRBJ2-7
CDR3 protein: CASSLALGGHSGANVLTF; CDR3 DNA: TGTGCCAGCAGCTTAGCGCTAGGGGGCCACTCTGGGGCCAACGTCCTGACTTTC; D gene: TRBD1; V gene: TRBV7-9; clone size: -; J gene: TRBJ2-6